Listed here are 4 T cell receptor beta chains from one sample, sequenced in a study of T cells in pancreatic ductal adenocarcinoma. Profiling relied on immunoSEQ multiplex PCR, and the TCRdb table lists in-frame clones only, not all of them. This table has roughly 16,000 clones, around nine tenths appearing once. The selected patients with pancreatic ductal adenocarcinoma had surgery but no neoadjuvant therapy. Material for sequencing was PBMCs. Receptor source: a human donor with pancreatic ductal adenocarcinoma.

The V gene is TRBV15, the J gene TRBJ1-4; D gene uncertain. Looked up from germline, CDR1 is LNHNV and CDR2 is YYDKDF (reference sequence). The CDR3 has 15 amino acids. V lost 0 bases and J lost 8, with 13 bases in between. CDR3 sequence reads: CATSRETGYVEKLFF. As DNA, the CDR3 is TGTGCCACCAGCAGAGAAACGGGATACGTCGAAAAACTGTTTTTT. Full variable domain (rest looked up from reference TRBV15 and TRBJ1-4): DAMVIQNPRYQVTQFGKPVTLSCSQTLNHNVMYWYQQKSSQAPKLLFHYYDKDFNNEADTPDNFQSRRPNTSFCFLDIRSPGLGDTAMYLCATSRETGYVEKLFFGSGTQLSVL.

This sequence joins TRBV5-1 and TRBJ2-7, with D tentatively TRBD2 (5 bases). There are 18 residues in the CDR3. V lost 2 bases to trimming and J lost 3 bases, with 24 bases between them. Germline lookup yields CDR1 SGHRS and CDR2 YFSETQ. The CDR3 coding sequence is TGCGCCAGCAGCTTAAGGGCGGGCACCTCAACGGCTCACTACGAGCAGTACTTC. Its protein product is CASSLRAGTSTAHYEQYF.

The J gene is TRBJ2-3, the V gene TRBV7-2; 14 bases map to TRBD2. The CDR3 runs to 18 residues. The V and J ends lost 5 bases and 2 bases, in that order; junction bases with no gene match: 9. Germline V gives CDR1 SGHTA, CDR2 FQGNSA. The CDR3 region has the DNA TGTGCCAGCAGCCCGGGGGGGACTAGCGGGGGCTACACAGATACGCAGTATTTT. Translation gives CASSPGGTSGGYTDTQYF. Variable domain in full (rest from reference TRBV7-2 and TRBJ2-3): GAGVSQSPSNKVTEKGKDVELRCDPISGHTALYWYRQSLGQGLEFLIYFQGNSAPDKSGLPSDRFSAERTGGSVSTLTIQRTQQEDSAVYLCASSPGGTSGGYTDTQYFGPGTRLTVL.

The chain uses TRBV29-1 and TRBJ2-7; 12 bases map to TRBD1. The J segment lost 3 bases and the V segment lost 5 bases, leaving 8 bases of the junction unmatched. CDR3 length: 15 residues. In germline, CDR1 is SQVTM, CDR2 ANQGSEA. DNA of the CDR3: TGCAGCGTTCTCTCCCGGGACAGGGGGCACTACGAGCAGTACTTC. Translating it yields CSVLSRDRGHYEQYF.